This TCR beta chain is from a study of T cell responses to AZD1222 COVID-19 vaccine. From germline, CDR1 is LGHDT and CDR2 YNNKEL (reference sequence). V lost 0 bases, J lost 3 bases, and 9 bases lay in between. The CDR3 extends over 15 amino acids. As for this clone: Its specificity is not known.

Sequencing was performed with immunoSEQ multiplex PCR; in TCRdb, only in-frame clones are kept and a portion is missing. The sample holds around 130,000 clones, around 91% seen once. Findings of the study overall: Just six AZD1222 recipients were seropositive at baseline. The repertoires were collected only after the peak T cell response. Mostly white British, mostly female donors; authors suggested clonal diversity may be underestimated.

The source was peripheral blood, collected on day 0 of AZD1222 vaccination. The sequence was obtained from an adult in good health. The chain employs TRBV3-1 (or the pseudogene TRBV3-2) and TRBJ1-3; D is ambiguous. The CDR3 sequence is CASSQDPGGGNTIYF. The CDR3 DNA reads TGTGCCAGCAGCCAAGATCCGGGAGGTGGAAACACCATATATTTT.